The 31 T cell receptor beta chains below come from one sample, sequenced in a study of cytomegalovirus exposure and HLA in healthy donors. Using immunoSEQ multiplex PCR, the repertoire was profiled, and TCRdb retains in-frame clones only, with some absent. The sample includes roughly 50,000 clones, roughly nine tenths of them seen just once. The sequenced sample consisted of PBMCs. Receptors originate from a man aged 18 to 30 in good health and CMV-seronegative.

The chain combines TRBV29-1 with TRBJ2-7; D perhaps matches TRBD2 (5 bases). The CDR3 runs to 13 residues. Germline CDR1 SQVTM, CDR2 ANQGSEA. Trimming cost V 7 bases and J 3 bases, with 16 bases left between them. CDR3 coding DNA: TGCAGCGCCGAAGGAGCGAGGGACTACGAGCAGTACTTC. Residues: CSAEGARDYEQYF.

The chain couples TRBV28 to TRBJ1-1; D gene ambiguous. Germline V gives CDR1 MDHEN, CDR2 SYDVKM. This CDR3 spans 15 amino acids. V was cut by 1 base and J by 1 base, with 10 bases left in between. The CDR3 loop reads CASSLSLSGNTEAFF. CDR3 nucleotides: TGTGCCAGCAGTTTATCACTCTCGGGGAACACTGAAGCTTTCTTT.

This rearrangement joins TRBV2 to TRBJ2-3; tentatively, D is TRBD2 (6 bases). Germline CDR1 SNHLY, CDR2 FYNNEI. The CDR3 covers 15 residues. The V and J ends lost 4 bases and 0 bases respectively, with 11 bases between them. CDR3 sequence reads: CASSVEGLSTDTQYF. The DNA for the CDR3 is TGTGCCAGCAGTGTGGAGGGGCTTAGCACAGATACGCAGTATTTT.

This clone was found once. J is TRBJ2-3 and V is TRBV6-6, with TRBD2 matching 10 bases. The CDR3 runs to 16 residues. V was clipped by 2 bases and J by 0 bases; unmatched bases: 2. Looked up from germline, CDR1 is MNHNY and CDR2 is SVGAGI (reference sequence). The chain's CDR3 is CASSYKLAGSTDTQYF. As DNA, the CDR3 is TGTGCCAGCAGTTACAAACTAGCGGGAAGCACAGATACGCAGTATTTT.

This chain connects TRBV5-1 to TRBJ2-3; 13 bases are shared with TRBD2. The CDR3 spans 17 residues. The germline V gene has CDR1 SGHRS and CDR2 YFSETQ. The J segment lost 9 bases and the V segment lost 4 bases, leaving 14 bases of the junction unmatched. CDR3 amino acids: CASSLLAGGLQDDTQYF. The CDR3 nucleotides are TGCGCCAGCAGCCTACTAGCGGGAGGGCTTCAGGATGACACGCAGTATTTT.

This CDR3 is CASSLGASGRGSQETQYF. CDR3 in DNA: TGTGCCAGCAGCTTAGGGGCTAGCGGGAGAGGATCGCAAGAGACCCAGTACTTC. The chain joins TRBV7-9 to TRBJ2-5; 10 bases line up with TRBD2. This CDR3 has 18 amino acids. Germline CDR1 SEHNR, CDR2 FQNEAQ (reference sequence). J lost 2 bases, V lost 1 base, and 10 bases had no gene match. The whole variable domain, remainder taken from reference TRBV7-9 and TRBJ2-5, is DTGVSQNPRHKITKRGQNVTFRCDPISEHNRLYWYRQTLGQGPEFLTYFQNEAQLEKSRLLSDRFSAERPKGSFSTLEIQRTEQGDSAMYLCASSLGASGRGSQETQYFGPGTRLLVL.

The CDR3 here is CASSPRGSNTGELFF. CDR3 coding DNA: TGTGCCAGCAGTCCAAGGGGGAGTAACACCGGGGAGCTGTTTTTT. The chain couples TRBV13 to TRBJ2-2; tentative D call: TRBD1 (6 bases). CDR3 length equals 15 residues. Trimming removed 6 bases from V and 2 bases from J, with 13 bases in between. Germline CDR1 reads PRHDT; CDR2 reads FYEKMQ (reference sequence).

The rearrangement joins TRBV28 to TRBJ2-5; TRBD2 matches at 8 bases. The CDR3 contains 16 residues. V dropped 6 bases and J dropped 2; count of bases not matched to a gene: 11. The V gene's germline CDR1 is MDHEN and CDR2 SYDVKM. CDR3 region: CASSQRPGLGQETQYF. CDR3 in DNA: TGTGCCAGCAGCCAGAGACCGGGACTAGGACAAGAGACCCAGTACTTC.

This clone is termed medium-sized (0.01 to 0.1%). This chain uses TRBV5-1 with TRBJ2-1, with D tentatively TRBD2 (5 bases). CDR3 length equals 13 residues. V lost 3 bases and J 5 bases, leaving 9 bases between the germline ends. Germline V gives CDR1 SGHRS, CDR2 YFSETQ. CDR3 sequence (DNA): TGCGCCAGCAGCTGGACTTTTCACAATGAGCAGTTCTTC. Translation: CASSWTFHNEQFF.

The chain combines TRBV5-1 with TRBJ2-7; maybe TRBD2 (6 bases). Trimming removed 0 bases from V and 2 bases from J, with 12 bases in between. Germline-derived CDR1 and CDR2 are SGHRS and YFSETQ. There are 15 residues in the CDR3. Here the CDR3 reads CASSLGGTIAYEQYF. The CDR3 DNA is TGCGCCAGCAGCTTGGGCGGGACCATTGCCTACGAGCAGTACTTC.

The rearrangement uses TRBV4-1 and TRBJ2-5, with 8 nucleotides matching TRBD1. Germline V gene sequence: CDR1 MGHRA, CDR2 YSYEKL. This CDR3 spans 17 amino acids. V dropped 1 base and J dropped 5; count of bases not matched to a gene: 12. The CDR3 here is CASSQVLLGQGAETQYF. The CDR3 coding sequence is TGCGCCAGCAGCCAAGTATTGCTCGGACAGGGAGCGGAGACCCAGTACTTC.

For the CDR3, the DNA is TGTGCCAGCAGCGTTCAAGGGACAGGGTACGTCGAGCAGTACTTC. It is translated as CASSVQGTGYVEQYF. This chain links TRBV6-5 with TRBJ2-7, with 9 bases fitting TRBD1. The length of the CDR3 is 15 residues. The germline V gene encodes CDR1 MNHEY and CDR2 SVGAGI. Unmatched junction bases numbered 12, after V lost 6 bases and J lost 6 bases.

This chain uses TRBV18 with TRBJ1-5; a possible D gene is TRBD1 (5 bases). CDR3 length: 16 residues. Germline-derived CDR1 and CDR2 are KGHSH and LQKENI. With 2 bases removed from V and 0 bases from J, the gap between germline ends came to 11 bases. For the CDR3, the DNA is TGTGCCAGCTCACCAACAGGAGTCTCTAGCAATCAGCCCCAGCATTTT. This translates into CASSPTGVSSNQPQHF.

This clone appeared a single time. The CDR3 DNA reads as TGCGCCAGCAGCCAAGATCGGGCGGCCCGGGGAGAGACCCAGTACTTC. Protein sequence: CASSQDRAARGETQYF. V is TRBV4-3 and J is TRBJ2-5; a possible D gene is TRBD2 (5 bases). The germline CDR1 and CDR2 sequences are LGHNA and YSLEER. CDR3 length equals 16 residues. V lost 0 bases, J lost 4 bases, and 15 bases lay in between.

The chain recombines TRBV5-5 with TRBJ2-7; 10 nucleotides agree with TRBD2. V was pared by 4 bases and J by 3 bases, with 10 bases of the junction left unmatched. This CDR3 is built from 16 residues. Germline CDR1 SGHKS, CDR2 YYEKEE (reference sequence). CDR3 DNA sequence: TGTGCCAGCAGCACCCGAGGGCCTAGCGGGAGCTACGAGCAGTACTTC. Its translation: CASSTRGPSGSYEQYF.

The chain recombines TRBV5-1 with TRBJ2-3; D is undetermined. From germline, CDR1 is SGHRS and CDR2 YFSETQ. V was shortened by 2 bases and J by 5 bases, with 12 bases between the two germline ends. The CDR3 is made up of 14 amino acids. CDR3 region: CASSFEDPGDTQYF. The CDR3 DNA sequence: TGCGCCAGCAGCTTCGAGGATCCCGGAGATACGCAGTATTTT.

The J gene is TRBJ2-3, the V gene TRBV21-1; the listed D gene, TRBD1, was not tested against the DNA. TRBV21-1 is deemed a pseudogene. The CDR3 is 15 residues long. CDR3 bases: TGTGCCAGCAGCACACCGACAGGGAAGGTAAATACGCAGTATTTT. Residues: CASSTPTGKVNTQYF.

Here the CDR3 reads CASSPSTSGINYEQYF. In DNA form, the CDR3 reads TGTGCCAGCAGTCCGTCAACTAGCGGGATTAACTACGAGCAGTACTTC. The rearrangement uses TRBV28 and TRBJ2-7; 10 bases match TRBD2. Germline CDR1 reads MDHEN; CDR2 reads SYDVKM. J gave up 3 bases and V 5 bases, and 10 bases lay outside the gene matches. This CDR3 has 16 residues.

The chain uses TRBV15 and TRBJ1-1; TRBD1 aligns across 8 bases. This CDR3 comprises 12 residues. V shed 8 bases, J shed 5 bases, and the junction held 4 bases outside the gene matches. From germline, CDR1 is LNHNV and CDR2 YYDKDF (reference sequence). The CDR3 loop is CATQQGETEAFF. DNA of the CDR3: TGTGCCACCCAACAGGGGGAGACTGAAGCTTTCTTT.

This chain joins TRBV4-3 and TRBJ1-1, with D hard to call. V lost 0 bases to trimming and J lost 1 base, with 9 bases between them. The germline V gene has CDR1 LGHNA and CDR2 YSLEER. CDR3 length equals 15 residues. Written as DNA, the CDR3 is TGCGCCAGCAGCCAAGAGAGCGGCCCGAACACTGAAGCTTTCTTT. Its translation: CASSQESGPNTEAFF.

This clone was seen more than once but under ten times. This sequence joins TRBV2 and TRBJ2-4; the D gene is possibly TRBD1 (6 bases). Trimming left V 6 bases short and J 7 bases short, with 10 bases between. The CDR3 totals 12 residues. Germline assignment: CDR1 SNHLY and CDR2 FYNNEI. The CDR3 DNA sequence: TGTGCCAGCAGGAAACAGGGTAACATTCAGTACTTC. Residues: CASRKQGNIQYF.

This clone was detected once. The rearrangement links TRBV6-4 to TRBJ2-1; 14 positions agree with TRBD2. The germline gives CDR1 MRHNA, CDR2 SNTAGT. Germline trimming cut 8 bases from V and 8 bases from J; bases unmatched to any gene: 17. CDR3 length: 18 amino acids. The CDR3: CASPTLPGLAGDFYEQFF. The CDR3 DNA is TGTGCCAGCCCTACTCTCCCGGGACTAGCGGGAGACTTCTATGAGCAGTTCTTC.

This clone occurred once. The genes are TRBV13 and TRBJ2-1; D is perhaps TRBD2 (7 bases). The CDR3 is 17 amino acids. V shed 0 bases and J shed 5 bases, with 17 bases lying between them. Looked up from germline, CDR1 is PRHDT and CDR2 is FYEKMQ (reference sequence). The CDR3 nucleotides are TGTGCCAGCAGCTTAGGTTCGTGGGGGGAGGGGGACAATGAGCAGTTCTTC. It yields the protein CASSLGSWGEGDNEQFF. Full variable domain (rest looked up from reference TRBV13 and TRBJ2-1): AAGVIQSPRHLIKEKRETATLKCYPIPRHDTVYWYQQGPGQDPQFLISFYEKMQSDKGSIPDRFSAQQFSDYHSELNMSSLELGDSALYFCASSLGSWGEGDNEQFFGPGTRLTVL.

The chain combines TRBV18 with TRBJ2-1; 15 bases line up with TRBD2. This CDR3 is built from 15 residues. Germline assignment: CDR1 KGHSH and CDR2 LQKENI. Trimming at V came to 0 bases and at J to 9 bases, leaving 0 bases not matched to a gene. The CDR3 sequence is CASSPPGLAGGEQFF. In DNA form, the CDR3 reads TGTGCCAGCTCACCACCGGGACTAGCGGGAGGTGAGCAGTTCTTC.

The J gene is TRBJ2-3, the V gene TRBV6-1; 9 bases map to TRBD2. In germline, CDR1 is MNHNS, CDR2 SASEGT. The trim removed 4 bases at V and 6 bases at J, leaving 2 bases unmatched. This CDR3 has 13 residues. CDR3 in DNA: TGTGCCAGCAGTGTCAGCGGGAGGGATACGCAGTATTTT. It is translated as CASSVSGRDTQYF.

The chain employs TRBV2 and TRBJ2-7, with D maybe TRBD1 (5 bases). Germline V gene sequence: CDR1 SNHLY, CDR2 FYNNEI. V lost 6 bases, J lost 6 bases, and 9 bases lay in between. The CDR3 sequence is 11 residues long. The CDR3 reads CASRQVSEQYF. The CDR3 DNA is TGTGCCAGCAGACAGGTGTCCGAGCAGTACTTC.

This clone was observed a single time. The chain joins TRBV7-9 to TRBJ1-1; no clear D. Trimming removed 8 bases at V and 6 bases at J, with 19 bases between. Germline loops: CDR1 SEHNR, CDR2 FQNEAQ (reference sequence). The CDR3 length is 14 residues. CDR3 nucleotides: TGTGCCAGCCTCCCCGAGAGTTGGTATCCTGAAGCTTTCTTT. Translation: CASLPESWYPEAFF.

This clone was observed once. This chain uses TRBV5-6 with TRBJ2-7; no reliable D call. Germline lookup yields CDR1 SGHDT and CDR2 YYEEEE. Between the trimmed V and J ends, which lost 4 bases and 8 bases, there was a span of 13 bases. This CDR3 has 12 residues. CDR3 loop: CASSVGFSKQYF. The CDR3 nucleotides read TGTGCCAGCAGCGTCGGGTTCTCCAAGCAGTACTTC.

The CDR3 DNA is TGCGCCAGCGCTAGGGCTAGCGGTAGCACAGATACGCAGTATTTT. Translated, it gives CASARASGSTDTQYF. This chain uses TRBV5-1 with TRBJ2-3, with 7 bases matching TRBD2. From germline, CDR1 is SGHRS and CDR2 YFSETQ. Trimming took 7 bases from V and 0 from J; bases not matched to a gene: 8. The CDR3 consists of 15 residues. Full variable domain (rest looked up from reference TRBV5-1 and TRBJ2-3): KAGVTQTPRYLIKTRGQQVTLSCSPISGHRSVSWYQQTPGQGLQFLFEYFSETQRNKGNFPGRFSGRQFSNSRSEMNVSTLELGDSALYLCASARASGSTDTQYFGPGTRLTVL.

This chain connects TRBV7-9 to TRBJ2-7; D unresolved. Between the trimmed V and J ends, which lost 5 bases and 1 base, there was a span of 12 bases. Germline V lookup: CDR1 SEHNR, CDR2 FQNEAQ (reference sequence). The CDR3 loop spans 14 amino acids. The CDR3 loop is CASSPRSSSYEQYF. Here the CDR3 DNA reads TGTGCCAGCAGCCCTAGATCCTCGTCCTACGAGCAGTACTTC.

The chain couples TRBV4-1 to TRBJ2-2, with D possibly matching TRBD2 (6 bases). Germline V gene lookup returns CDR1 MGHRA and CDR2 YSYEKL. The ends were cut back, 1 base at V and 1 base at J, with 19 bases in the middle. CDR3 length equals 19 residues. The CDR3 loop reads CASSQANPRGVENTGELFF. CDR3 in DNA: TGCGCCAGCAGCCAAGCCAACCCGCGGGGAGTTGAGAACACCGGGGAGCTGTTTTTT.